These 14 T cell receptor beta chains were sequenced from one sample in a study of T cells in localized non-small cell lung cancer. The data were produced by immunoSEQ multiplex PCR, yet TCRdb's version contains in-frame clones alone and is incomplete. The sample holds around 20,000 clones, around 89% seen once. The specimen comprised peripheral blood, sampled before any cancer treatment. The receptors derive from a man between 40 and 70 years old with stage I lung adenocarcinoma.

On this clone itself: Other DNA sequences in the sample encode the same CDR3. The chain employs TRBV10-1 and TRBJ2-1; 13 bases line up with TRBD2. The germline gives CDR1 WNHNN, CDR2 SYGVQD (reference sequence). Trimming took 8 bases from V and 0 from J; bases not matched to a gene: 7. The CDR3 runs to 17 residues. CDR3 sequence (DNA): TGCGCCAGCGGGACTAGCGGGACTTTAAGCTCCTACAATGAGCAGTTCTTC. This codes for CASGTSGTLSSYNEQFF.

This chain connects TRBV27 to TRBJ1-2; a possible D gene is TRBD1 (5 bases). V shed 1 base and J shed 2 bases, with 14 bases lying between them. This CDR3 has 16 residues. CDR1 and CDR2 from the germline V gene are MNHEY and SMNVEV (reference sequence). The chain's CDR3 is CASSLYGGEINYGYTF. CDR3 nucleotides: TGTGCCAGCAGTTTATACGGGGGGGAGATCAACTATGGCTACACCTTC.

The V gene is TRBV5-1, the J gene TRBJ1-2; TRBD1 is a possible D gene (5 bases). Germline-derived CDR1 and CDR2 are SGHRS and YFSETQ. Trimming removed 4 bases from V and 3 bases from J, with 13 bases in between. The CDR3 contains 14 residues. As DNA, the CDR3 is TGCGCCAGCAGCCTCCGCCAGGGCCACTATGGCTACACCTTC. Protein sequence: CASSLRQGHYGYTF. The variable domain in full, with the rest retrieved from reference TRBV5-1 and TRBJ1-2, is KAGVTQTPRYLIKTRGQQVTLSCSPISGHRSVSWYQQTPGQGLQFLFEYFSETQRNKGNFPGRFSGRQFSNSRSEMNVSTLELGDSALYLCASSLRQGHYGYTFGSGTRLTVV.

This clone showed up just once. The chain has TRBV7-2 and TRBJ2-1; D may match TRBD1 or TRBD2 (5 bases each). V lost 11 bases and J lost 6, with 17 bases in between. The CDR3 runs to 13 residues. The germline V gene encodes CDR1 SGHTA and CDR2 FQGNSA. CDR3 sequence reads: CAGAGSLGNEQFF. CDR3 sequence (DNA): TGTGCCGGAGCAGGGAGCCTCGGCAATGAGCAGTTCTTC.

CDR3 sequence reads: CASSLVWGGPEAFF. In DNA form, the CDR3 reads TGTGCCAGCAGCTTAGTATGGGGGGGACCTGAAGCTTTCTTT. This chain joins TRBV11-2 and TRBJ1-1, with a tentative D call TRBD1 (5 bases). The CDR3 spans 14 residues. Germline V gives CDR1 SGHAT, CDR2 FQNNGV. V was pared by 1 base and J by 6 bases, with 12 bases between.

About this clone: The junction differs from germline at one of its ends, possibly a read error. The chain has TRBV7-7 and TRBJ2-1, with 11 bases lining up with TRBD2. The CDR3 sequence is 13 residues long. Germline V lookup: CDR1 SSHAT, CDR2 FNYEAQ (reference sequence). CDR3 sequence reads: CASSLLAGGRPFF. CDR3 sequence (DNA): TGTGCTAGCAGCCTTCTAGCGGGGGGTCGTCCGTTCTTC.

The chain links TRBV11-3 to TRBJ1-1; no clear D gene. In germline, CDR1 is SGHNT, CDR2 YENEEA. V lost 8 bases and J lost 4, with 5 bases in between. This CDR3 comprises 10 residues. CDR3 in amino acids: CASSRTEAFF. The DNA for the CDR3 is TGTGCCAGCTCTCGCACTGAAGCTTTCTTT. The full variable domain, in which reference TRBV11-3 and TRBJ1-1 provide the parts outside the CDR3, is EAGVVQSPRYKIIEKKQPVAFWCNPISGHNTLYWYLQNLGQGPELLIRYENEEAVDDSQLPKDRFSAERLKGVDSTLKIQPAELGDSAVYLCASSRTEAFFGQGTRLTVV.

The chain combines TRBV19 with TRBJ1-5; D is unresolved. V lost 5 bases and J lost 1, with 12 bases in between. There are 15 residues in the CDR3. Looked up from germline, CDR1 is LNHDA and CDR2 is SQIVND (reference sequence). The DNA of the CDR3 is TGTGCCAGTAGTTCAGGTAGGACGAGCAATCAGCCCCAGCATTTT. Translating it yields CASSSGRTSNQPQHF.

The chain couples TRBV30 to TRBJ2-1; perhaps D is TRBD1 or TRBD2 (5 bases each). The germline V and J ends were trimmed by 4 bases and 0 bases, with 13 bases remaining between them. This CDR3 has 15 residues. CDR1 is GTSNPN, CDR2 SVGIG, per germline (reference sequence). CDR3 protein: CAWIRDRSSYNEQFF. CDR3 nucleotides: TGTGCCTGGATCAGGGACCGGAGCTCCTACAATGAGCAGTTCTTC.

This chain links TRBV5-1 with TRBJ2-3; 9 positions match TRBD1. Losses at the gene ends were 0 bases for V and 10 bases for J; bases not matched to a gene: 0. The CDR3 runs to 12 residues. The germline CDR1 and CDR2 sequences are SGHRS and YFSETQ. For the CDR3, the DNA is TGCGCCAGCAGCTTGGGACAGGGGGCGCAGTATTTT. It encodes CASSLGQGAQYF.

The chain recombines TRBV7-2 with TRBJ1-3; D remains unclear. CDR3 length equals 13 residues. CDR1 and CDR2 from the germline V gene are SGHTA and FQGNSA. V lost 5 bases, J lost 4 bases, and 9 bases lay in between. The CDR3 reads CASSPLPGNTIYF. CDR3 in DNA: TGTGCCAGCAGCCCCCTTCCCGGAAACACCATATATTTT.

This chain connects TRBV19 to TRBJ2-3; perhaps TRBD1 as D (6 bases). The V and J ends lost 5 bases and 1 base respectively, with 16 bases between them. The length of the CDR3 is 16 residues. Germline V lookup: CDR1 LNHDA, CDR2 SQIVND (reference sequence). The CDR3 loop reads CASSVRQVRRTDTQYF. For the CDR3, the DNA is TGTGCCAGTAGTGTCCGACAGGTGAGGCGCACAGATACGCAGTATTTT.

The V call is TRBV2, the J call TRBJ2-1; D is possibly TRBD1 or TRBD2 (6 bases each). V was shortened by 4 bases and J by 8 bases, with 21 bases between the two germline ends. The CDR3 extends over 16 amino acids. Germline V gene lookup returns CDR1 SNHLY and CDR2 FYNNEI. This CDR3 reads CASSGGDISGQDEQFF. The CDR3 bases are TGTGCCAGCAGTGGGGGGGACATCAGCGGCCAGGATGAGCAGTTCTTC. Using reference TRBV2 and TRBJ2-1 for the parts outside the CDR3, the full variable domain is EPEVTQTPSHQVTQMGQEVILRCVPISNHLYFYWYRQILGQKVEFLVSFYNNEISEKSEIFDDQFSVERPDGSNFTLKIRSTKLEDSAMYFCASSGGDISGQDEQFFGPGTRLTVL.

The chain couples TRBV9 to TRBJ1-1; D unresolved. Germline CDR1 is SGDLS and CDR2 is YYNGEE. V was shortened by 0 bases and J by 0 bases, with 9 bases between the two germline ends. The CDR3 is 15 residues long. The CDR3 coding sequence is TGTGCCAGCAGCGTAGGGTCAGCTATGAACACTGAAGCTTTCTTT. Translating it yields CASSVGSAMNTEAFF.